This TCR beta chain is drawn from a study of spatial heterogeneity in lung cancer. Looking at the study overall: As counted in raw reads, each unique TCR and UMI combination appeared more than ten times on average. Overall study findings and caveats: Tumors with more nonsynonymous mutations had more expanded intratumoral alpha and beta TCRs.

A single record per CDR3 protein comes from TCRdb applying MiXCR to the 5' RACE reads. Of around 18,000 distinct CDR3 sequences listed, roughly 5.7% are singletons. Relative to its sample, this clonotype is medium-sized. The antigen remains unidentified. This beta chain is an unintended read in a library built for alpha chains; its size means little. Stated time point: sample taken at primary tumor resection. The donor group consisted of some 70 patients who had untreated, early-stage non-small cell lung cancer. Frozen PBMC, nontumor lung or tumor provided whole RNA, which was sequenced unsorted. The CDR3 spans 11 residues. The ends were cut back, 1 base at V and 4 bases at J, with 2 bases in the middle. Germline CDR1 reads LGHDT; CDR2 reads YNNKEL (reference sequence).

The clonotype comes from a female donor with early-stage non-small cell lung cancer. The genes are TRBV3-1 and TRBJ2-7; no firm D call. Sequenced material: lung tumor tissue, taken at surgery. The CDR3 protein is CASSQVYEQYF. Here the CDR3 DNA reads TGTGCCAGCAGCCAAGTTTACGAGCAGTACTTC.